This is a list of T cell receptor beta chains from one sample in a study of molecular identifiers for immune sequencing clone quantification. TCRdb used MiXCR to reprocess the PCR reads, holding one entry per CDR3 protein. This table holds hundreds of thousands of distinct CDR3 sequences, over 25% found once. The sample consisted of naive CD8+ T cells from blood, with Jurkat cell RNA spiked in. The source of these receptors is a human donor in good health. Some libraries in this study had Jurkat cell RNA spiked in. CDR3s include the opening cysteine and the closing phenylalanine or tryptophan. D genes are given only for firm matches. Size values are once, few and many counts, or a class for expanded clones, and some rows have none.

CASSQVSAERIYGYTF	TGTGCCAGCAGCCAAGTGTCGGCAGAACGAATCTATGGCTACACCTTC	few	TRBJ1-2	-	TRBV3-1
CATSHGGGYEQYF	TGTGCCACCTCCCATGGGGGGGGCTACGAGCAGTACTTC	few	TRBJ2-7	TRBD2	TRBV27
CSAIGLDTSYEQYF	TGCAGTGCGATCGGACTAGACACATCCTACGAGCAGTACTTC	-	TRBJ2-7	TRBD2	TRBV20-1
CASSLPGGKSTEAFF	TGCGCCAGCAGCTTACCAGGGGGGAAGAGCACTGAAGCTTTCTTT	many	TRBJ1-1	TRBD1	TRBV4-1
CASSVGPFGGGNTEAFF	TGTGCCAGCAGCGTAGGGCCCTTTGGAGGCGGGAACACTGAAGCTTTCTTT	few	TRBJ1-1	-	TRBV9
CSARVRTSGVAEQYF	TGCAGTGCTAGAGTACGGACTAGCGGGGTGGCAGAGCAGTACTTC	-	TRBJ2-7	TRBD2	TRBV20-1
CASSQAQNTEAFF	TGCGCCAGCAGCCAAGCCCAGAACACTGAAGCTTTCTTT	-	TRBJ1-1	-	TRBV4-3
CSAREVTITVF	TGCAGTGCTAGAGAGGTTACCATAACTGTTTTT	-	TRBJ1-4	-	TRBV20-1
CACSSLLGGAGNSPLHF	TGTGCCTGCAGCTCTCTGCTTGGGGGGGCGGGGAATTCACCCCTCCACTTT	-	TRBJ1-6	-	TRBV28
CASREVTGGGHYEQYF	TGTGCCAGCAGGGAAGTTACCGGGGGCGGCCACTACGAGCAGTACTTC	few	TRBJ2-7	-	TRBV6-2/TRBV6-3
CASSLGLSSYNEQFF	TGTGCCAGCAGTTTAGGTTTAAGCTCCTACAATGAGCAGTTCTTC	few	TRBJ2-1	-	TRBV27
CASQTGGWTEAFF	TGTGCCAGCCAAACAGGGGGTTGGACTGAAGCTTTCTTT	few	TRBJ1-1	TRBD1	TRBV19
CASSLAWIEQFF	TGTGCCAGCAGCTTAGCCTGGATCGAGCAGTTCTTC	few	TRBJ2-1	-	TRBV11-1
CASSPELGYPDTEAFF	TGTGCCAGCAGCCCAGAGTTGGGGTATCCGGACACTGAAGCTTTCTTT	-	TRBJ1-1	-	TRBV5-6
CASSYSMDNQPQHF	TGTGCCAGCAGTTACTCGATGGACAATCAGCCCCAGCATTTT	few	TRBJ1-5	-	TRBV6-2/TRBV6-3
CPESGIDSPLHF	TGCCCAGAATCCGGGATTGATTCACCCCTCCACTTT	-	TRBJ1-6	-	TRBV20-1
CAWGEGWSGANVLTF	TGTGCCTGGGGGGAGGGGTGGTCTGGGGCCAACGTCCTGACTTTC	-	TRBJ2-6	TRBD2	TRBV30
CASSLMEVSGRMGQETQYF	TGTGCCAGCAGCCTTATGGAGGTTAGCGGGAGAATGGGCCAAGAGACCCAGTACTTC	-	TRBJ2-5	TRBD2	TRBV11-2
CSARDPGLAGWNEQFF	TGCAGTGCTAGAGACCCGGGACTAGCGGGGTGGAATGAGCAGTTCTTC	-	TRBJ2-1	TRBD2	TRBV20-1
CASSLTENTEAFF	TGTGCCAGCAGCTTGACAGAGAACACTGAAGCTTTCTTT	many	TRBJ1-1	-	TRBV27
CATSRVGSGGYSYEQYF	TGTGCCACCAGCAGAGTCGGAAGCGGGGGCTACTCCTACGAGCAGTACTTC	-	TRBJ2-7	TRBD2	TRBV15
CASSNTGVNSPHHF	TGTGCCAGCAGCAACACAGGGGTAAATTCACCCCACCACTTT	-	TRBJ1-6	TRBD1	TRBV7-9
CASSQIGQAGEQYF	TGTGCCAGCAGCCAAATCGGACAGGCCGGGGAGCAGTACTTC	many	TRBJ2-7	TRBD1	TRBV7-2
CASSLYQGQPQHF	TGTGCCAGCAGCTTGTATCAGGGGCAGCCCCAGCATTTT	many	TRBJ1-5	-	TRBV5-6
CASTRTGDMYNEQFF	TGTGCCAGCACCAGGACAGGTGATATGTACAATGAGCAGTTCTTC	few	TRBJ2-1	TRBD1	TRBV7-9
CASSSPWDRGPVNEAFF	TGTGCCAGCAGCTCCCCTTGGGACAGGGGGCCGGTTAATGAAGCTTTCTTT	few	TRBJ1-1	TRBD1	TRBV7-9
CASSQSRARDMAYEQYF	TGCGCCAGCAGTCAATCTCGGGCGCGGGACATGGCCTACGAGCAGTACTTC	-	TRBJ2-7	-	TRBV23-1
CASSLVPEKNTEAFF	TGCGCCAGCAGCTTGGTTCCTGAAAAGAACACTGAAGCTTTCTTT	many	TRBJ1-1	-	TRBV5-1
CAWRPRIGNQPQYF	TGTGCCTGGAGGCCCAGGATCGGCAATCAGCCCCAGTATTTT	-	TRBJ2-3	-	TRBV30
CASTLGFPNLHMNTEAFF	TGTGCCAGCACCCTGGGGTTTCCGAACCTTCACATGAACACTGAAGCTTTCTTT	many	TRBJ1-1	-	TRBV5-6
CASSLIERGQETQYF	TGTGCCAGCAGTTTAATTGAGAGGGGACAAGAGACCCAGTACTTC	-	TRBJ2-5	-	TRBV12-3/TRBV12-4
CASSTGDPGANVLTF	TGTGCCAGCAGTACAGGGGACCCTGGGGCCAACGTCCTGACTTTC	many	TRBJ2-6	TRBD1	TRBV25-1
CASGIGGGLAYGYTF	TGTGCCAGCGGAATAGGGGGAGGATTGGCCTATGGCTACACCTTC	once	TRBJ1-2	-	TRBV7-2
CASSLMGPNQPQHF	TGTGCCAGCAGTTTAATGGGACCCAATCAGCCCCAGCATTTT	many	TRBJ1-5	-	TRBV12-3/TRBV12-4
CASSYSAPEPQYF	TGTGCCAGCAGTTATAGCGCCCCAGAGCCCCAGTACTTC	-	TRBJ2-5	-	TRBV6-2/TRBV6-3
CASSQSISFTDTQYF	TGTGCCAGCAGTCAGTCCATCTCTTTCACAGATACGCAGTATTTT	many	TRBJ2-3	-	TRBV28
CASSSPGTSGEEQYF	TGTGCCAGCAGCTCCCCCGGGACTAGCGGGGAAGAGCAGTACTTC	-	TRBJ2-7	TRBD2	TRBV11-2
CASSMLRGNNEQFF	TGTGCCAGTAGTATGTTAAGGGGGAACAATGAGCAGTTCTTC	-	TRBJ2-1	-	TRBV19
CASSQDLPVGGNTIYF	TGCGCCAGCAGCCAAGATCTCCCTGTGGGCGGAAACACCATATATTTT	many	TRBJ1-3	-	TRBV4-3
CASSVGGRFDYGYTF	TGTGCCAGCAGCGTAGGAGGTCGTTTTGACTATGGCTACACCTTC	-	TRBJ1-2	-	TRBV9
CAWSDMGNSYEQYF	TGTGCCTGGAGCGACATGGGTAACTCCTACGAGCAGTACTTC	-	TRBJ2-7	-	TRBV30
CASSWGTEAFF	TGTGCCAGCAGCTGGGGCACTGAAGCTTTCTTT	many	TRBJ1-1	-	TRBV6-2/TRBV6-3
CASSFPLAPGELFF	TGTGCCAGCAGCTTTCCCTTGGCTCCCGGGGAGCTGTTTTTT	many	TRBJ2-2	-	TRBV7-9